The clone carrying this T cell receptor beta chain showed up just a few times. Its matching antigen is unknown. Described time point: patch test 3, about 24 weeks after DPC sensitization. The treatment denotes: therapeutic diphenylcyclopropenone sensitization with weekly scalp DPC. Every patch test was put on after a blood sample was taken. Unfractionated whole blood yielded the extracted total RNA. This sample is drawn from a study of human T cells and chemical hapten exposure. General study results and limits: With alopecia, donors may have immune responses unlike healthy people's.

Per germline, CDR1 SGHRS and CDR2 YFSETQ. The CDR3 has 16 residues. The V end was cut by 5 bases, the J end by 2 bases, with 19 bases between. MiXCR, run by TCRdb on the RACE reads, gives a single entry per CDR3 protein. The data hold some 110,000 distinct CDR3 sequences, with roughly a third observed a single time. The receptor was derived from a middle-aged man with alopecia areata. Some clones in this sample may be carry-over from other donors' samples. The specimen comprised whole blood, sampled in connection with sensitization to the hapten diphenylcyclopropenone (DPC). The chain couples TRBV5-1 to TRBJ1-1; TRBD1 is a possible D gene (6 bases). CDR3 in amino acids: CASSTINQGTNTEAFF. The CDR3 DNA sequence: TGCGCCAGCAGTACAATTAACCAGGGGACCAACACTGAAGCTTTCTTT.